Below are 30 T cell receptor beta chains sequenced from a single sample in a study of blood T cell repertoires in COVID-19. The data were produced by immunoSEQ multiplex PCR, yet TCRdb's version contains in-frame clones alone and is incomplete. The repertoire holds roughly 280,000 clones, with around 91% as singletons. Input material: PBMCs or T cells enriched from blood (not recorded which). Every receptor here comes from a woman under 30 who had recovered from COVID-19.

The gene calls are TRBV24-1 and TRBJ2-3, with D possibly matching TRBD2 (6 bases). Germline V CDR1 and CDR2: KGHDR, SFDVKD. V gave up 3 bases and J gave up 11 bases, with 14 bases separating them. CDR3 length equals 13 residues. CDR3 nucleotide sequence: TGTGCCACCAGTGATGCGTGGAGGGGTATGCAGTATTTT. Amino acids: CATSDAWRGMQYF.

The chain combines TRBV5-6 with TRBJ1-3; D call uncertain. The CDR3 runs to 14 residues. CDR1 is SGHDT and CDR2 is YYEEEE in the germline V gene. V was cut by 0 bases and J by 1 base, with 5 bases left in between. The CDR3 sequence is CASSLGQSGNTIYF. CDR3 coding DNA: TGTGCCAGCAGCTTGGGCCAGTCTGGAAACACCATATATTTT.

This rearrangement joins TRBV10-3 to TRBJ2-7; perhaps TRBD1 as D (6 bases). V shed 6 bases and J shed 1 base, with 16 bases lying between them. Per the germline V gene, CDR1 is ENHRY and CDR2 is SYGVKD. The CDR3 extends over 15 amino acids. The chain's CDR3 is CAISRDTQRSYEQYF. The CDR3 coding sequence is TGTGCCATCAGCCGGGACACCCAAAGGTCCTACGAGCAGTACTTC.

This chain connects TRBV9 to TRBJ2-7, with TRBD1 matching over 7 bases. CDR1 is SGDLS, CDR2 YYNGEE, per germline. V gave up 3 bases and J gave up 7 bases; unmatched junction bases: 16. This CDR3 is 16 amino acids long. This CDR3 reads CASSAGAGTVVKEQYF. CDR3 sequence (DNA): TGTGCCAGCAGCGCAGGGGCCGGGACAGTTGTAAAAGAGCAGTACTTC. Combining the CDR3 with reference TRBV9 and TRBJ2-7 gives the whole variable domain DSGVTQTPKHLITATGQRVTLRCSPRSGDLSVYWYQQSLDQGLQFLIQYYNGEERAKGNILERFSAQQFPDLHSELNLSSLELGDSALYFCASSAGAGTVVKEQYFGPGTRLTVT.

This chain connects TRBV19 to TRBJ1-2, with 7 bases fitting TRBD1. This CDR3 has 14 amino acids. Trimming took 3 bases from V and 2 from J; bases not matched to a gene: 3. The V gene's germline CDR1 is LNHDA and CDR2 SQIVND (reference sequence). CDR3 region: CASSMTGRNYGYTF. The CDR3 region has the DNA TGTGCCAGTAGTATGACAGGGAGGAACTATGGCTACACCTTC.

The DNA for the CDR3 is TGTGCCAGCAGCTTCCGGGACAGGGGGACGGAGCCCCAGCATTTT. This sequence encodes CASSFRDRGTEPQHF. V is TRBV5-6 and J is TRBJ1-5; 11 nucleotides line up with TRBD1. The CDR3 length is 15 residues. The germline V gene encodes CDR1 SGHDT and CDR2 YYEEEE. Trimming at V came to 2 bases and at J to 8 bases, leaving 6 bases not matched to a gene. The entire variable domain, with the rest obtained from reference TRBV5-6 and TRBJ1-5, is as follows: DAGVTQSPTHLIKTRGQQVTLRCSPKSGHDTVSWYQQALGQGPQFIFQYYEEEERQRGNFPDRFSGHQFPNYSSELNVNALLLGDSALYLCASSFRDRGTEPQHFGDGTRLSIL.

The CDR3 DNA follows: TGTGCCAGCAGCTTAGCGGCAGGGGCCACCGAGCAGTACTTC. It yields the protein CASSLAAGATEQYF. The chain combines TRBV7-9 with TRBJ2-7; tentatively, D is TRBD1 (6 bases). Germline CDR1 is SEHNR and CDR2 is FQNEAQ (reference sequence). The CDR3 covers 14 residues. V gave up 0 bases and J gave up 6 bases, with 12 bases separating them.

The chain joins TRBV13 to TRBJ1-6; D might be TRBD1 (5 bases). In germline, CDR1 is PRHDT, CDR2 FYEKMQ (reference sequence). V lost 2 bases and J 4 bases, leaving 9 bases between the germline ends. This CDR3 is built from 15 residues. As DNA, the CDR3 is TGTGCCAGCAGCTTACACAGGCAGTATAATTCACCCCTCCACTTT. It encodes CASSLHRQYNSPLHF.

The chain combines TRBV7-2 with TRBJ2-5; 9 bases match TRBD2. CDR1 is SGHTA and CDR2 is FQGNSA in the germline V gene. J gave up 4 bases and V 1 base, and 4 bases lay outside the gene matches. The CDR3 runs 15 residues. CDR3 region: CASSLERLAVETQYF. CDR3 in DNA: TGTGCCAGCAGCTTAGAAAGACTAGCGGTAGAGACCCAGTACTTC.

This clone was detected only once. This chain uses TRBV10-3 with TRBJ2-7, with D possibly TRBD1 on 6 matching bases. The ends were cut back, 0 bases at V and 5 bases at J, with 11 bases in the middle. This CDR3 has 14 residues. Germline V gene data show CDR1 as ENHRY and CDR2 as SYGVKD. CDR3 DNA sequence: TGTGCCATCAGTGAGTCGAGGGGGATCCACGAGCAGTACTTC. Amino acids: CAISESRGIHEQYF.

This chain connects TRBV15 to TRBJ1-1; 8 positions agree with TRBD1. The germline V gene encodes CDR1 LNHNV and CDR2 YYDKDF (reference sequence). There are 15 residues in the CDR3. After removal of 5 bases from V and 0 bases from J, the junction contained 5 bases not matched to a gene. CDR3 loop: CATSRSTGVNTEAFF. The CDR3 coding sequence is TGTGCCACCAGCCGATCGACAGGGGTGAACACTGAAGCTTTCTTT.

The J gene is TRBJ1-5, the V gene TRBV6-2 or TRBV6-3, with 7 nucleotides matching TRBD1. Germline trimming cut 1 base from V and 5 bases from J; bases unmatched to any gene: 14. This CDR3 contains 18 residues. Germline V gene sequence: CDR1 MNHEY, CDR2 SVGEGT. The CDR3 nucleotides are TGTGCCAGCAGTTACTTAAAACGAGACAGGGCCTATCATCAGCCCCAGCATTTT. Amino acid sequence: CASSYLKRDRAYHQPQHF.

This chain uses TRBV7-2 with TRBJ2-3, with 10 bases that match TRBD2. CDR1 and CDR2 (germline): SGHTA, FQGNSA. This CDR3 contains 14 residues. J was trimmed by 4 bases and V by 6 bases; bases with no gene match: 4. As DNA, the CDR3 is TGTGCCAGCAGGCCCGGGACTAGCGCAGATACGCAGTATTTT. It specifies CASRPGTSADTQYF.

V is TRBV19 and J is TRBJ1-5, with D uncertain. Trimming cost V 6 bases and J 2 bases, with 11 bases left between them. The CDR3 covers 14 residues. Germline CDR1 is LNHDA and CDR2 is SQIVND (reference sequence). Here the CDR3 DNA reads TGTGCCAGTAGCCTTCTACCGGGCAATCAGCCCCAGCATTTT. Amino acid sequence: CASSLLPGNQPQHF.

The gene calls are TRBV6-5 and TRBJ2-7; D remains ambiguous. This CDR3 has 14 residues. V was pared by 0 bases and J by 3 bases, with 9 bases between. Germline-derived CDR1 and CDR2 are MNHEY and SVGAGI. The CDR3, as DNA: TGTGCCAGCAGTTACTCTGGCACCGACTACGAGCAGTACTTC. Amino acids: CASSYSGTDYEQYF.

CDR3 residues: CASSRSGGAAAHEQYF. The DNA of the CDR3 is TGTGCCAGCAGCCGTAGCGGGGGGGCCGCCGCTCACGAGCAGTACTTC. V and J are TRBV3-1 (or the pseudogene TRBV3-2) and TRBJ2-7; TRBD2 agrees at 11 bases. With V trimmed by 4 bases and J by 5 bases, 10 bases remained unmatched. Germline CDR1 reads LGHDT; CDR2 reads YNNKEL (reference sequence). The CDR3 length is 16 residues.

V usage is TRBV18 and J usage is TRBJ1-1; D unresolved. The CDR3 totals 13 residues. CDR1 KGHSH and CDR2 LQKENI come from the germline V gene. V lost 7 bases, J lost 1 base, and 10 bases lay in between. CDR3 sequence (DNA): TGTGCCAGCTTGGAGAGCCCGAACACTGAAGCTTTCTTT. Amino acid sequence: CASLESPNTEAFF.

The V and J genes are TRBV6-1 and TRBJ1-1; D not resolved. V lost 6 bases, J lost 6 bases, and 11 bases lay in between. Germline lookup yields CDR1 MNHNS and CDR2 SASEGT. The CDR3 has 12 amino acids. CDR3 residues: CASSRREPEAFF. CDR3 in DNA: TGTGCCAGCAGCCGAAGGGAGCCTGAAGCTTTCTTT.

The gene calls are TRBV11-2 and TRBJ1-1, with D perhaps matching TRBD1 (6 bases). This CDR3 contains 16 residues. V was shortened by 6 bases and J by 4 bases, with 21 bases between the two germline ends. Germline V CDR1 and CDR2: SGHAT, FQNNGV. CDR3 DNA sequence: TGTGCCAGCAGGCTTGAACAGGGCTGGGTTCGCACTGAAGCTTTCTTT. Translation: CASRLEQGWVRTEAFF.

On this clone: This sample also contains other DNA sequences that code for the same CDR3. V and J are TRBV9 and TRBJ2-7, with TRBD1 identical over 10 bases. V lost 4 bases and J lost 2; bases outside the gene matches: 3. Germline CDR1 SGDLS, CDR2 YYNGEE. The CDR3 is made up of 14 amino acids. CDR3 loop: CASSPTGGAYEQYF. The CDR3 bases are TGTGCCAGCAGCCCGACAGGGGGCGCCTACGAGCAGTACTTC.

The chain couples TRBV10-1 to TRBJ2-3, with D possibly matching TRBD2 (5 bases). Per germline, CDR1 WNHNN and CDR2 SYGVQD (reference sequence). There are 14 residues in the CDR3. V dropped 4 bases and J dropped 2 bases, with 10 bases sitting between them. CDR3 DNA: TGCGCCAGCAGTGTAAGCGGACCCACAGATACGCAGTATTTT. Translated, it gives CASSVSGPTDTQYF.

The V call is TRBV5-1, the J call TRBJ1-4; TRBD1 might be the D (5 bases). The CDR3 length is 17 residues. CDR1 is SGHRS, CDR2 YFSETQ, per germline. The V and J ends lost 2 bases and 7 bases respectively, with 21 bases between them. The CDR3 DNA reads TGCGCCAGCAGCTTAGGATCTCCAGGGCCTTTTGGTGAAAAACTGTTTTTT. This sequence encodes CASSLGSPGPFGEKLFF.

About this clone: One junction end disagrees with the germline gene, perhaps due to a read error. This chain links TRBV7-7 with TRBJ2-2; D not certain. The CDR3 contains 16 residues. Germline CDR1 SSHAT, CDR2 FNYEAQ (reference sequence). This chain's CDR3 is CASSPRSRRNTGELFF. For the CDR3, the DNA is TGTGCTAGCAGCCCCCGGAGTCGGAGGAACACCGGGGAGCTGTTTTTT.

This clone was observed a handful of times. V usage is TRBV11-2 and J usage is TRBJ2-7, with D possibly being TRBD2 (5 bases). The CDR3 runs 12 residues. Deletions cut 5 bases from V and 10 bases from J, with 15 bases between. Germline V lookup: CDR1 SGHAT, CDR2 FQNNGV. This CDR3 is CASSQALGKQYF. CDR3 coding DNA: TGTGCCAGCAGCCAAGCCCTCGGGAAACAGTACTTC.

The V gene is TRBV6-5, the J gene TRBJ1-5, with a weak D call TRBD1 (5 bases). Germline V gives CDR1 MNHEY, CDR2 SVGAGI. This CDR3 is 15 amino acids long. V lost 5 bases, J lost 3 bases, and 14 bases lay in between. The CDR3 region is CASSPSGGPNQPQHF. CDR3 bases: TGTGCCAGCAGTCCCTCCGGGGGACCCAATCAGCCCCAGCATTTT.

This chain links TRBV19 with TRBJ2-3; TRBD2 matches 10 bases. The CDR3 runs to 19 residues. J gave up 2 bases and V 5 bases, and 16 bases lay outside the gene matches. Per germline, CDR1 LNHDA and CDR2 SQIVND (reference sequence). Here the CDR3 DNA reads TGTGCCAGTAGTGGGCTCGGGCTAGCGGGGGCCGTATCCACAGATACGCAGTATTTT. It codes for CASSGLGLAGAVSTDTQYF. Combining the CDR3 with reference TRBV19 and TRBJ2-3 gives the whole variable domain DGGITQSPKYLFRKEGQNVTLSCEQNLNHDAMYWYRQDPGQGLRLIYYSQIVNDFQKGDIAEGYSVSREKKESFPLTVTSAQKNPTAFYLCASSGLGLAGAVSTDTQYFGPGTRLTVL.

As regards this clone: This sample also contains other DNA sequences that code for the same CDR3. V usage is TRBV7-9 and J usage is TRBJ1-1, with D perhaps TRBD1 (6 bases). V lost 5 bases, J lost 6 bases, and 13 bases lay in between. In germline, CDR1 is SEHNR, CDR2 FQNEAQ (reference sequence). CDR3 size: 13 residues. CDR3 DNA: TGTGCCAGCAGCCCCAGGGGTGGGCCTGAAGCTTTCTTT. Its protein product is CASSPRGGPEAFF.

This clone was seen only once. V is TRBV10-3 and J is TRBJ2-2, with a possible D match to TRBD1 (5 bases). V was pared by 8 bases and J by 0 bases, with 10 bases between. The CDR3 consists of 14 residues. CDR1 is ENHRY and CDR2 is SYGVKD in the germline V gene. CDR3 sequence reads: CAIPQGSNTGELFF. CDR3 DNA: TGTGCCATCCCGCAGGGATCGAACACCGGGGAGCTGTTTTTT.

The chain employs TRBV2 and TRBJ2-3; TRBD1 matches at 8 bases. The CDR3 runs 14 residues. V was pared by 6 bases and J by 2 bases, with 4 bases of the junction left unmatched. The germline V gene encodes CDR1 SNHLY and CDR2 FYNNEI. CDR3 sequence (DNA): TGTGCCAGCAGCGGGACAGGAATCACAGATACGCAGTATTTT. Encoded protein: CASSGTGITDTQYF.

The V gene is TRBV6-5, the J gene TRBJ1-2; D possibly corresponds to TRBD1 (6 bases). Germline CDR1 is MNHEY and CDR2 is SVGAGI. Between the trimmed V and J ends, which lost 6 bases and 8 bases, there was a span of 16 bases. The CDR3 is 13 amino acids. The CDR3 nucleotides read TGTGCCAGCAGCCCCGGGGGGCAGGGAGGCTACACCTTC. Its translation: CASSPGGQGGYTF.